The entry that follows covers one T cell receptor beta chain sequence. Authors' data handling: The authors estimated nucleated cell counts from reference gene primer amplification. Sequencing used immunoSEQ multiplex PCR; TCRdb keeps in-frame clones, though not all of them. Clone size and V and J calls were adopted from that table, with D and trimming inferred from the DNA. The sample consists of about 200,000 clones, roughly four fifths of them appearing once. The V segment lost 0 bases and the J segment 3 bases; nucleotides outside the gene matches: 6. CDR3 length equals 16 residues. The germline V gene has CDR1 SGDLS and CDR2 YYNGEE. Participant age was about 18 to 100 years, and participants resided in approximately 24 US areas. Categorization into cohorts depended on clinical history that participants reported. This sample stems from a study of blood T cell repertoires in COVID-19. Study-level information: There were acute and convalescent COVID-19 samples, and they came from the United States, Italy and Spain.

Sequencing input: PBMCs or T cells enriched from blood (not recorded which). The chain joins TRBV9 to TRBJ2-1; 7 bases align to TRBD2. The receptor comes from a man aged 40-49 years who had recovered from COVID-19. The CDR3 nucleotides are TGTGCCAGCAGCGTAGCGGCGGGAGTTTACTACAATGAGCAGTTCTTC. Translation: CASSVAAGVYYNEQFF. The full variable domain, with the rest looked up from reference TRBV9 and TRBJ2-1, is DSGVTQTPKHLITATGQRVTLRCSPRSGDLSVYWYQQSLDQGLQFLIQYYNGEERAKGNILERFSAQQFPDLHSELNLSSLELGDSALYFCASSVAAGVYYNEQFFGPGTRLTVL.